The next 8 T cell receptor beta chains were all read from a single sample in a study of molecular identifiers for immune sequencing clone quantification. One entry per CDR3 protein results from TCRdb running MiXCR on the PCR reads. This sample yields more than 450,000 distinct CDR3 sequences, of which 20% to 25% are seen a single time; about 0.8% belongs to the top ten. Input material: naive CD8+ T cells from blood, with Jurkat cell RNA spiked in. As for subset: FACS-sorted CD8+CD4-CCR7+CD45RA+ naive T cells. The source is a human donor in good health. Some libraries in this study had Jurkat cell RNA spiked in.

Regarding this clonotype: At one boundary the junction diverges from the germline segment, which might be a read error. The chain joins TRBV24-1 to TRBJ2-1; D unclear. The CDR3 consists of 13 residues. Germline CDR1 reads KGHDR; CDR2 reads SFDVKD. The CDR3, as DNA: TGTGCCGCCAGTGAGACCGCCTACAATGAGCAGTTCTTC. This gives the protein CAASETAYNEQFF.

This clonotype was observed at least ten times. This chain joins TRBV9 and TRBJ1-1, with D hard to call. There are 13 residues in the CDR3. V lost 3 bases, J lost 1 base, and 7 bases lay in between. The germline V gene encodes CDR1 SGDLS and CDR2 YYNGEE. The CDR3 bases are TGTGCCAGCAGCGCCTACAAGAACACTGAAGCTTTCTTT. Its protein product is CASSAYKNTEAFF. The complete variable domain, with remaining parts taken from reference TRBV9 and TRBJ1-1, reads DSGVTQTPKHLITATGQRVTLRCSPRSGDLSVYWYQQSLDQGLQFLIQYYNGEERAKGNILERFSAQQFPDLHSELNLSSLELGDSALYFCASSAYKNTEAFFGQGTRLTVV.

This clonotype came up a few times. The chain uses TRBV9 and TRBJ2-5; 8 nucleotides align to TRBD1. In germline, CDR1 is SGDLS, CDR2 YYNGEE. This CDR3 is built from 15 residues. The J segment lost 5 bases and the V segment lost 3 bases, leaving 9 bases of the junction unmatched. CDR3 coding DNA: TGTGCCAGCAGCGCCACTTCAGGGGGCTCGGAGACCCAGTACTTC. As protein: CASSATSGGSETQYF.

The rearrangement joins TRBV14 to TRBJ2-7, with D possibly being TRBD2 (5 bases). The CDR3 runs to 13 residues. V lost 0 bases and J 6 bases, leaving 9 bases between the germline ends. Germline V gives CDR1 SGHDN, CDR2 FVKESK. This chain's CDR3 is CASSQDAGVEQYF. The CDR3 region has the DNA TGTGCCAGCAGCCAAGATGCGGGCGTCGAGCAGTACTTC.

This sequence joins TRBV2 and TRBJ2-5, with a weak D call TRBD1 (6 bases). The V gene lost 3 bases and the J gene lost 5 bases, with 13 bases spanning the gap. Germline CDR1 SNHLY, CDR2 FYNNEI. This CDR3 is built from 14 residues. CDR3 DNA sequence: TGTGCCAGCAGTGACCAGGGGATGCACGAGACCCAGTACTTC. This sequence encodes CASSDQGMHETQYF.

The rearrangement uses TRBV30 and TRBJ1-5; D is undetermined. CDR1 and CDR2 from the germline V gene are GTSNPN and SVGIG (reference sequence). This CDR3 region has 12 residues. V was clipped by 2 bases and J by 3 bases, with 5 bases between them. As DNA, the CDR3 is TGTGCCTGGAGTAATGCCAATCAGCCCCAGCATTTT. Translated, it gives CAWSNANQPQHF.

This clonotype was seen repeatedly, ten times or more. The chain has TRBV28 and TRBJ1-1; D gene unclear. The germline V gene has CDR1 MDHEN and CDR2 SYDVKM. V was cut by 5 bases and J by 0 bases, with 4 bases left in between. The CDR3 spans 12 residues. The CDR3 DNA is TGTGCCAGCAGTGAGATGAACACTGAAGCTTTCTTT. It is translated as CASSEMNTEAFF.

This clonotype was seen ten or more times. The chain links TRBV29-1 to TRBJ2-5, with D perhaps TRBD1 (6 bases). In germline, CDR1 is SQVTM, CDR2 ANQGSEA. The V end lost 0 bases, the J end lost 2 bases, and 13 bases lay between the germline ends. The CDR3 covers 15 residues. The CDR3 region has the DNA TGCAGCGTTGAAGAAATGGGGGCAGGACAAGAGACCCAGTACTTC. Protein product: CSVEEMGAGQETQYF.